The 16 T cell receptor beta chains below come from one sample, sequenced in a study of shared clonotypes between healthy human individuals (TCRdb year 2020). The library was produced with the immunoSEQ multiplex PCR assay. Drawn from immuneACCESS, this table holds only the in-frame rearrangements with V and J called that TCRdb kept. Clones are partly lost; checked studies trace under half to an unresolved V gene and leave the rest unexplained. Recorded for this sample are roughly 2.2 million clones; 92% of them occurred a single time. Of the sample, roughly 0.34% falls within the top ten clones. Sequenced sample: naive CD4+ T cells from PBMCs. Per the publication, the cell subset or site label means: CD45RA+ positively selected. The receptors stem from a man aged 18 to 29 in good health. Some clones in this sample may be carry-over from other donors' samples.

The rearrangement links TRBV7-8 to TRBJ2-7; D is unresolved. The CDR3 spans 15 residues. Trimming shortened V by 5 bases and J by 3 bases, and 17 bases separated the two germline ends. Germline CDR1 and CDR2: SGHVS and FQNEAQ. The DNA of the CDR3 is TGTGCCAGCAGCCACCTCAGGATCGGCGGCTACGAGCAGTACTTC. Protein product: CASSHLRIGGYEQYF.

This rearrangement joins TRBV5-4 to TRBJ2-1, with a possible D match to TRBD1 (6 bases). There are 14 residues in the CDR3. CDR1 is SGHNT and CDR2 is YYREEE in the germline V gene (reference sequence). V was clipped by 10 bases and J by 5 bases, with 19 bases between them. The CDR3 region is CAFIPGTTNNEQFF. In nucleotides, the CDR3 is TGTGCCTTCATACCCGGGACAACAAACAATGAGCAGTTCTTC.

With regard to this clone: The same CDR3 arises from other DNA sequences in this sample as well. The chain has TRBV6-5 and TRBJ2-7, with 11 bases lining up with TRBD2. Germline loops: CDR1 MNHEY, CDR2 SVGAGI. The V segment lost 6 bases and the J segment 2 bases; nucleotides outside the gene matches: 6. The CDR3 is 15 amino acids. The CDR3 DNA follows: TGTGCCAGCAGCCGCCTAGCGGGAGGTACCTACGAGCAGTACTTC. It codes for CASSRLAGGTYEQYF.

The genes are TRBV5-1 and TRBJ1-2, with D possibly TRBD1 on 6 matching bases. CDR3 size: 13 residues. Per germline, CDR1 SGHRS and CDR2 YFSETQ. V lost 1 base to trimming and J lost 6 bases, with 10 bases between them. The CDR3 spells CASSLSGVNGYTF. The CDR3 DNA reads as TGCGCCAGCAGCTTGTCAGGGGTTAATGGCTACACCTTC. The full variable domain, rest sourced from reference TRBV5-1 and TRBJ1-2, is KAGVTQTPRYLIKTRGQQVTLSCSPISGHRSVSWYQQTPGQGLQFLFEYFSETQRNKGNFPGRFSGRQFSNSRSEMNVSTLELGDSALYLCASSLSGVNGYTFGSGTRLTVV.

This chain connects TRBV19 to TRBJ1-4; a possible D gene is TRBD1 (5 bases). This CDR3 has 16 residues. The ends were cut back, 4 bases at V and 3 bases at J, with 15 bases in the middle. Germline assignment: CDR1 LNHDA and CDR2 SQIVND (reference sequence). CDR3 region: CASSKQGPGPNEKLFF. The CDR3 nucleotides read TGTGCCAGTAGTAAGCAAGGGCCGGGGCCTAATGAAAAACTGTTTTTT.

This chain links TRBV28 with TRBJ1-2; D unresolved. CDR3 length equals 14 residues. Looked up from germline, CDR1 is MDHEN and CDR2 is SYDVKM. Trimming stripped 5 bases from V and 7 bases from J, with 17 bases between. The CDR3 reads CASSRTSYLSGYTF. The CDR3 DNA reads as TGTGCCAGCAGTAGGACGTCCTACCTTTCTGGCTACACCTTC.

V and J are TRBV5-6 and TRBJ1-5, with TRBD1 matching 8 bases. The J segment lost 3 bases and the V segment lost 1 base, leaving 12 bases of the junction unmatched. CDR1 SGHDT and CDR2 YYEEEE come from the germline V gene. The CDR3 sequence is 18 residues long. This CDR3 reads CASSLTRGREFDNQPQHF. The CDR3 nucleotides read TGTGCCAGCAGCTTGACCAGGGGGCGCGAATTCGACAATCAGCCCCAGCATTTT.

This clone showed up just once. Other DNA variants within this sample encode the same CDR3. The rearrangement uses TRBV5-1 and TRBJ2-5, with D possibly being TRBD1 (6 bases). V lost 2 bases, J lost 1 base, and 9 bases lay in between. In germline, CDR1 is SGHRS, CDR2 YFSETQ. There are 14 residues in the CDR3. The CDR3 loop is CASSLQGSQETQYF. Written as DNA, the CDR3 is TGCGCCAGCAGCTTACAGGGATCCCAAGAGACCCAGTACTTC.

The CDR3 DNA is TGTGCCAGCAGCGTAGACGTGGATGGGGGGAACACTGAAGCTTTCTTT. It translates to CASSVDVDGGNTEAFF. The chain combines TRBV9 with TRBJ1-1; D is perhaps TRBD1 (5 bases). The germline V gene has CDR1 SGDLS and CDR2 YYNGEE. The ends were cut back, 0 bases at V and 1 base at J, with 13 bases in the middle. CDR3 length: 16 amino acids. Together with reference TRBV9 and TRBJ1-1, the CDR3 gives the full variable domain: DSGVTQTPKHLITATGQRVTLRCSPRSGDLSVYWYQQSLDQGLQFLIQYYNGEERAKGNILERFSAQQFPDLHSELNLSSLELGDSALYFCASSVDVDGGNTEAFFGQGTRLTVV.

This sequence joins TRBV15 and TRBJ2-5; TRBD1 matches at 7 bases. The germline CDR1 and CDR2 sequences are LNHNV and YYDKDF (reference sequence). The V segment lost 1 base and the J segment 0 bases; nucleotides outside the gene matches: 2. CDR3 length: 15 residues. CDR3 residues: CATSRGGQYQETQYF. Here the CDR3 DNA reads TGTGCCACCAGCAGAGGGGGACAGTACCAAGAGACCCAGTACTTC. Drawing the rest from reference TRBV15 and TRBJ2-5, the complete variable domain is DAMVIQNPRYQVTQFGKPVTLSCSQTLNHNVMYWYQQKSSQAPKLLFHYYDKDFNNEADTPDNFQSRRPNTSFCFLDIRSPGLGDTAMYLCATSRGGQYQETQYFGPGTRLLVL.

CDR3 loop: CASSFRKSGTSGSPGELFF. In DNA, the CDR3 is TGTGCCAGCAGCTTTAGGAAATCTGGGACTAGCGGGAGCCCCGGGGAGCTGTTTTTT. The chain employs TRBV5-4 and TRBJ2-2, with 14 bases fitting TRBD2. J gave up 6 bases and V 2 bases, and 12 bases lay outside the gene matches. The CDR3 consists of 19 residues. From germline, CDR1 is SGHNT and CDR2 YYREEE (reference sequence).

J is TRBJ2-3 and V is TRBV7-2, with a possible D match to TRBD2 (5 bases). The CDR3 is 15 amino acids. V gave up 5 bases and J gave up 4 bases, with 16 bases separating them. The germline CDR1 and CDR2 sequences are SGHTA and FQGNSA. The CDR3 DNA is TGTGCCAGCAGCCAAGAGGGTGGGAGCGCAGATACGCAGTATTTT. Translation: CASSQEGGSADTQYF. The complete variable domain, with remaining parts taken from reference TRBV7-2 and TRBJ2-3, reads GAGVSQSPSNKVTEKGKDVELRCDPISGHTALYWYRQSLGQGLEFLIYFQGNSAPDKSGLPSDRFSAERTGGSVSTLTIQRTQQEDSAVYLCASSQEGGSADTQYFGPGTRLTVL.

This chain uses TRBV7-3 with TRBJ2-2, with a weak D call TRBD2 (6 bases). The V end was cut by 5 bases, the J end by 1 base, with 14 bases between. The germline CDR1 and CDR2 sequences are SGHTA and FQGTGA. The CDR3 spans 16 residues. Here the CDR3 reads CASSLQFSGNTGELFF. The CDR3 nucleotides are TGTGCCAGCAGCCTCCAATTTAGCGGGAACACCGGGGAGCTGTTTTTT.

This sequence joins TRBV7-3 and TRBJ2-2, with a weak D call TRBD2 (5 bases). This CDR3 has 15 residues. V was pared by 2 bases and J by 6 bases, with 13 bases between. Germline V CDR1 and CDR2: SGHTA, FQGTGA. The DNA for the CDR3 is TGTGCCAGCAGCTTAGAAGGAGGAAGTTCCGGGGAGCTGTTTTTT. The encoded protein is CASSLEGGSSGELFF.

The rearrangement uses TRBV30 and TRBJ1-1; 7 bases are a match to TRBD1. Germline CDR1 GTSNPN, CDR2 SVGIG (reference sequence). The CDR3 extends over 13 amino acids. The junction had 5 bases not matched to a gene; V was cut back by 3 bases and J by 4 bases. CDR3 sequence reads: CAWSHRGGTEAFF. The CDR3 nucleotides are TGTGCCTGGAGCCACAGGGGTGGCACTGAAGCTTTCTTT.

About this clone: This same CDR3 is encoded by further DNA sequences in the sample. The chain uses TRBV5-1 and TRBJ1-1; no clear D gene. Looked up from germline, CDR1 is SGHRS and CDR2 is YFSETQ. The CDR3 is 13 residues long. Trimming removed 0 bases from V and 3 bases from J, with 6 bases in between. CDR3 DNA sequence: TGCGCCAGCAGCTTGGAGGCGGACACTGAAGCTTTCTTT. It is translated as CASSLEADTEAFF.